Detailed here is one TCR beta chain. This specimen belongs to a study of blood T cell repertoires in COVID-19. CDR3 length: 16 amino acids. In germline, CDR1 is LGHDT, CDR2 YNNKEL (reference sequence). Trimming left V 0 bases short and J 1 base short, with 12 bases between. Enrolment of Seattle patients took place during active infection, and they were followed longitudinally. Profiled with immunoSEQ multiplex PCR; TCRdb holds only in-frame clones, not every one. The table shows roughly 200,000 clones, with 83% occurring only once. What was sequenced was peripheral blood. J is TRBJ2-5 and V is TRBV3-1 (or the pseudogene TRBV3-2); no definite D call. The source is a woman under 40 with COVID-19, enrolled during active disease. This CDR3 reads CASSQEVSRCQETQYF. In nucleotides, the CDR3 is TGTGCCAGCAGCCAAGAAGTTTCCCGGTGCCAAGAGACCCAGTACTTC.